The 3 T cell receptor beta chains below were found in one sample sequenced in a study of OX40 agonist ivuxolimab in advanced cancers. The assay was immunoSEQ multiplex PCR, and TCRdb's table has in-frame clones only and misses some. Here the sample spans about 81,000 clones, about 86% being singletons. This material consisted of CD4+ or CD8+ T cells sorted from blood, taken in a trial of the OX40 agonist ivuxolimab. The receptor set was obtained from an adult with an advanced solid tumor such as melanoma, head and neck, liver or kidney cancer.

The chain employs TRBV29-1 and TRBJ2-2, with TRBD1 as a possible D gene (6 bases). Trimming removed 6 bases at V and 6 bases at J, with 20 bases between. Looked up from germline, CDR1 is SQVTM and CDR2 is ANQGSEA. The CDR3 covers 15 residues. CDR3 loop: CSVEALGAGAGELFF. The CDR3 nucleotides read TGCAGCGTGGAGGCGCTTGGGGCAGGGGCCGGGGAGCTGTTTTTT.

The J gene is TRBJ1-1, the V gene TRBV21-1. TRBV21-1 represents a pseudogene. There are 17 residues in the CDR3. This CDR3 is CASSKAPSEAARDGAFF. CDR3 nucleotides: TGTGCCAGCAGCAAAGCGCCTAGCGAGGCCGCGAGAGATGGAGCTTTCTTT.

V usage is TRBV7-9 and J usage is TRBJ1-1; 7 bases are a match to TRBD1. CDR1 is SEHNR and CDR2 is FQNEAQ in the germline V gene (reference sequence). The CDR3 covers 14 residues. Trimming at V came to 5 bases and at J to 5 bases, leaving 8 bases not matched to a gene. The DNA of the CDR3 is TGTGCCAGCAGCCCCGGGACAGTTGGTACTGAAGCTTTCTTT. Amino acids: CASSPGTVGTEAFF.